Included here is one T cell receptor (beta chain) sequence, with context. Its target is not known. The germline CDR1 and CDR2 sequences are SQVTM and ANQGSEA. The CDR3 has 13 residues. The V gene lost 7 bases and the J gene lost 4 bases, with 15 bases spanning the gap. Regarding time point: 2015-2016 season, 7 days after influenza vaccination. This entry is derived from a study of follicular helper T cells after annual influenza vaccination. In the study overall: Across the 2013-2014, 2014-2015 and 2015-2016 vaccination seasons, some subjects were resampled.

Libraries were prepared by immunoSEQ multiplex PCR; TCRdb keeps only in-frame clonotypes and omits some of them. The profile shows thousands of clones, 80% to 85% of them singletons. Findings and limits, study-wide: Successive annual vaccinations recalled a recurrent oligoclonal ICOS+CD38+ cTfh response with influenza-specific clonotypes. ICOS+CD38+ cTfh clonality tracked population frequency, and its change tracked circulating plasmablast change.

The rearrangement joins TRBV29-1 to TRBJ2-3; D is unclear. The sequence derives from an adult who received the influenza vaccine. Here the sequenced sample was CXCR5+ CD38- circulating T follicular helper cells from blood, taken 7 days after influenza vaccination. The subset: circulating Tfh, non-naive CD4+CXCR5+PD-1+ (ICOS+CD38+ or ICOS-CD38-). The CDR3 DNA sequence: TGCAGCGCCGTCGGTCGGGCGGCAGATACGCAGTATTTT. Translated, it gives CSAVGRAADTQYF.